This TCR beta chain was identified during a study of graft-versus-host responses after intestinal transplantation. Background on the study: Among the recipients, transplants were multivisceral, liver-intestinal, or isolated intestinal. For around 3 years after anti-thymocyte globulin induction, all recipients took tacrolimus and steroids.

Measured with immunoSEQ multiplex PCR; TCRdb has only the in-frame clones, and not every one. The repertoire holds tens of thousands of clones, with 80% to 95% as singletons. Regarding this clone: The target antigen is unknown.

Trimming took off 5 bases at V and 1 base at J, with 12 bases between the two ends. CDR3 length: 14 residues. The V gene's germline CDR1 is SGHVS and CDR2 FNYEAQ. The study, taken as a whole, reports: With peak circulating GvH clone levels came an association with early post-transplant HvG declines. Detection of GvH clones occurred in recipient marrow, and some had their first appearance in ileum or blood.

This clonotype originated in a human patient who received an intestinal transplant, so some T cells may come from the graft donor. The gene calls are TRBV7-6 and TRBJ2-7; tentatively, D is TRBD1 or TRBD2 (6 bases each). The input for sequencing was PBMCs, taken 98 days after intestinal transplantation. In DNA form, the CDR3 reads TGTGCCAGCAGCAGGGGGGAAAAGTCCTACGAGCAGTACTTC. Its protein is CASSRGEKSYEQYF.